The 10 T cell receptor beta chains below all came from one sample that was sequenced in a study of regulatory T cells in long-lasting Graves disease. Time point indicated: persistent/refractory GD, antithyroid drugs over 5 years with positive TRAb. PBMC-derived RNA was used for the TCR library. Arm-PCR of CDR3 regions and iRepertoire HTBI primers were used to build TCR beta libraries. TCRdb independently ran MiXCR on the multiplex PCR reads; one entry per CDR3 protein. The sample records 350,000 to 500,000 distinct CDR3 sequences, around 20% being singletons. The sequencing here drew on peripheral blood mononuclear cells (PBMCs), taken when the disease was refractory, from a patient treated with antithyroid drugs. These receptors all come from a female donor with Graves disease.

The chain is built from TRBV6-2 or TRBV6-3 and TRBJ2-1; D unresolved. Trimming removed 5 bases from V and 7 bases from J, with 27 bases in between. Germline loops: CDR1 MNHEY, CDR2 SVGEGT. The CDR3 totals 18 residues. The CDR3, as DNA: TGTGCCAGCAGTGAATGGATTTCGGCCTCCGAACTGATTAATGAGCAGTTCTTC. Encoded protein: CASSEWISASELINEQFF.

This clonotype was detected only a few times. This chain connects TRBV27 to TRBJ2-7, with D possibly called TRBD1 or TRBD2 (6 bases each). CDR1 and CDR2 (germline): MNHEY, SMNVEV (reference sequence). This CDR3 contains 14 residues. With 5 bases removed from V and 5 bases from J, the gap between germline ends came to 16 bases. CDR3 bases: TGTGCCAGCAGTCCGCAGGGGCGGGAAGACGAGCAGTACTTC. This translates into CASSPQGREDEQYF.

The chain couples TRBV29-1 to TRBJ2-4; D not certain. The germline CDR1 and CDR2 sequences are SQVTM and ANQGSEA. This CDR3 region has 15 residues. The V gene lost 0 bases and the J gene lost 1 base, with 10 bases spanning the gap. CDR3 DNA sequence: TGCAGCGTTGAAGAAAGTCTTCTGGCCAAAAACATTCAGTACTTC. Its translation is CSVEESLLAKNIQYF.

This clonotype was counted only a few times. The V call is TRBV4-1, the J call TRBJ2-5; D is possibly TRBD1 (5 bases). The CDR3 sequence is 15 residues long. The germline V gene has CDR1 MGHRA and CDR2 YSYEKL. The V end lost 4 bases, the J end lost 4 bases, and 16 bases lay between the germline ends. CDR3 coding DNA: TGCGCCAGCAGCCTCATCGACAGTGTAGGAGAGACCCAGTACTTC. This codes for CASSLIDSVGETQYF.

In this sample, this clonotype turned up many times. V and J are TRBV24-1 and TRBJ2-2; 11 nucleotides agree with TRBD2. There are 17 residues in the CDR3. The germline V gene has CDR1 KGHDR and CDR2 SFDVKD. Trimming took 3 bases from V and 5 from J; bases not matched to a gene: 7. CDR3 protein: CATSDDSGRAGTGELFF. For the CDR3, the DNA is TGTGCCACCAGTGATGATAGCGGGAGGGCCGGTACCGGGGAGCTGTTTTTT.

V and J are TRBV9 and TRBJ1-2; weak D call: TRBD1 (5 bases). Germline values: CDR1 SGDLS, CDR2 YYNGEE. The CDR3 is 16 residues long. Trimming removed 3 bases at V and 4 bases at J, with 19 bases between. The CDR3 loop reads CASSAPGAGLRYGYTF. The DNA for the CDR3 is TGTGCCAGCAGCGCCCCCGGAGCAGGGTTGCGCTATGGCTACACCTTC.

This clonotype appeared a few times. The chain joins TRBV6-1 to TRBJ2-2; D is unclear. The CDR3 has 14 residues. The V and J ends lost 1 base and 4 bases respectively, with 7 bases between them. Looked up from germline, CDR1 is MNHNS and CDR2 is SASEGT. Here the CDR3 reads CASSEVGLTGELFF. The CDR3 coding sequence is TGTGCCAGCAGTGAAGTGGGCCTCACCGGGGAGCTGTTTTTT.

This clonotype has a count of ten or more. The V call is TRBV12-3 or TRBV12-4, the J call TRBJ2-7; 10 positions match TRBD2. The length of the CDR3 is 18 residues. V shed 5 bases, J shed 6 bases, and the junction held 19 bases outside the gene matches. The CDR3 DNA sequence: TGTGCCAGCAGTACCCTAGACCGACTAGCGGGCCACCCTCTCGAGCAGTACTTC. It translates to CASSTLDRLAGHPLEQYF.

This clonotype was recorded a few times. The chain uses TRBV7-9 and TRBJ2-7, with 7 bases fitting TRBD1. Trimming removed 4 bases from V and 0 bases from J; junction bases left unmatched: 6. The germline gives CDR1 SEHNR, CDR2 FQNEAQ (reference sequence). The CDR3 consists of 15 residues. This chain's CDR3 is CASSSDRDSSYEQYF. In DNA, the CDR3 is TGTGCCAGCAGCTCAGACCGGGACAGCTCCTACGAGCAGTACTTC.

In regard to this clonotype: Possible read error: a much larger clone is one base away. The chain carries TRBV11-2 and TRBJ2-7, with a weak D call TRBD1 (6 bases). Germline values: CDR1 SGHAT, CDR2 FQNNGV. The CDR3 sequence is 15 residues long. CDR3 sequence (DNA): TGTGCCAGCAGCACAGGACAGCGAAGCTCCCACGAGCAGTACTTC. Encoded protein: CASSTGQRSSHEQYF.